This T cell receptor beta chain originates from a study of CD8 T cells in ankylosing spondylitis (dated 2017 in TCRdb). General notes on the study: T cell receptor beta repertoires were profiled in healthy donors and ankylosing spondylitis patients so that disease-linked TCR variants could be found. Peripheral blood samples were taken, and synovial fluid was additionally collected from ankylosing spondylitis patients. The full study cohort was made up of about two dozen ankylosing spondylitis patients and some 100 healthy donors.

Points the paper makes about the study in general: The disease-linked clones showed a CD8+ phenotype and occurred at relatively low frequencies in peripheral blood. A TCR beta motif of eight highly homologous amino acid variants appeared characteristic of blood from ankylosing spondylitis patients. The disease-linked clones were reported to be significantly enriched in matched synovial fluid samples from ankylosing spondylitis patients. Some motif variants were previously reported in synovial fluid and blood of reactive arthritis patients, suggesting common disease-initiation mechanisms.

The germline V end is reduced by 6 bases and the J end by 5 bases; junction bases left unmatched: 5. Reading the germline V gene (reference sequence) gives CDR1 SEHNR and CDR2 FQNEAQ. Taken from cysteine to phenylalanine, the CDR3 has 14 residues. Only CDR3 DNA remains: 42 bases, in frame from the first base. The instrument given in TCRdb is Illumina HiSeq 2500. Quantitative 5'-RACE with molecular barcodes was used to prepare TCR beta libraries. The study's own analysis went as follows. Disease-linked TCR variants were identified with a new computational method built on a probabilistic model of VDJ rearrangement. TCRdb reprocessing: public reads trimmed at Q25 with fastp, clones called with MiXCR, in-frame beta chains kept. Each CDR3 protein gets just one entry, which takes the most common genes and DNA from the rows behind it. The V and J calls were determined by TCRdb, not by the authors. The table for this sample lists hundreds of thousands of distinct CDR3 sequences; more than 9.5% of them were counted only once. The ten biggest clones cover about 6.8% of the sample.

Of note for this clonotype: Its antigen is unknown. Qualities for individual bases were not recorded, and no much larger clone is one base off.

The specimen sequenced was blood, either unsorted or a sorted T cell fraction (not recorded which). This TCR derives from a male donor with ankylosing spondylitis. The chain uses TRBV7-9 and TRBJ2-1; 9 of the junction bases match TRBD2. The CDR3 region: CASRPSSGNNEQFF. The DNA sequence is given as TGTGCCAGCAGGCCTTCTAGCGGGAACAATGAGCAGTTCTTC.